The 9 T cell receptor beta chains listed next were all sequenced from one sample in a study of PD-L1 blockade in urothelial cancer. Profiled with immunoSEQ multiplex PCR; TCRdb holds only in-frame clones, not every one. The sample carries approximately 100,000 clones, roughly 88% recorded once. Sample: PBMCs, taken around atezolizumab (anti-PD-L1) treatment. The receptors originated from a man aged 45-65 years with urothelial cancer.

The DNA of the CDR3 is TGTGCCAGCAGTTCCTCTTTCCCGTTCTCGGGCGAGCAGTACTTC. Protein sequence: CASSSSFPFSGEQYF. This rearrangement joins TRBV6-6 to TRBJ2-7; D ambiguous. V lost 4 bases and J 6 bases, leaving 19 bases between the germline ends. Germline values: CDR1 MNHNY, CDR2 SVGAGI (reference sequence). The CDR3 is 15 amino acids.

The chain carries TRBV28 and TRBJ1-5; the match to TRBD1 covers 9 bases. Trimming cost V 1 base and J 7 bases; bases outside gene matches: 5. The germline V gene encodes CDR1 MDHEN and CDR2 SYDVKM. This CDR3 is built from 15 residues. Here the CDR3 reads CASSLLGTGSQPQHF. The CDR3 DNA reads TGTGCCAGCAGTTTATTGGGGACAGGGTCGCAGCCCCAGCATTTT.

The chain recombines TRBV6-6 with TRBJ1-6; D unclear. The CDR3 contains 14 residues. The germline V and J ends were trimmed by 2 bases and 6 bases, with 8 bases remaining between them. Per the germline V gene, CDR1 is MNHNY and CDR2 is SVGAGI (reference sequence). The CDR3 is CASSYVGINSPLHF. CDR3 nucleotide sequence: TGTGCCAGCAGTTACGTCGGGATTAATTCACCCCTCCACTTT.

The J gene is TRBJ2-7, the V gene TRBV27, with TRBD2 as a possible D gene (6 bases). The CDR3 consists of 18 residues. V dropped 4 bases and J dropped 2 bases, with 24 bases sitting between them. In germline, CDR1 is MNHEY, CDR2 SMNVEV (reference sequence). CDR3 amino acids: CASSYRYVAEKIPYEQYF. As DNA, the CDR3 is TGTGCCAGCAGTTATCGGTACGTAGCGGAAAAAATACCCTACGAGCAGTACTTC.

The chain combines TRBV10-2 with TRBJ1-5; TRBD1 is a possible D gene (5 bases). V lost 3 bases and J lost 7, with 16 bases in between. CDR1 is WSHSY, CDR2 SAAADI, per germline. The length of the CDR3 is 15 residues. CDR3 DNA: TGCGCCAGCAGTGATCAGGGTAAGACTGTCCAGCCCCAGCATTTT. This translates into CASSDQGKTVQPQHF.

The chain employs TRBV2 and TRBJ1-1, with D possibly TRBD1 on 5 matching bases. The CDR3 has 13 residues. Trimming took off 4 bases at V and 3 bases at J, with 9 bases between the two ends. Germline CDR1 SNHLY, CDR2 FYNNEI. The CDR3 here is CASSVGGYTEAFF. DNA of the CDR3: TGTGCCAGCAGTGTCGGGGGTTACACTGAAGCTTTCTTT. The full variable domain, with the rest looked up from reference TRBV2 and TRBJ1-1, is EPEVTQTPSHQVTQMGQEVILRCVPISNHLYFYWYRQILGQKVEFLVSFYNNEISEKSEIFDDQFSVERPDGSNFTLKIRSTKLEDSAMYFCASSVGGYTEAFFGQGTRLTVV.

V gene TRBV11-2 combines with J gene TRBJ2-5, with 13 bases lining up with TRBD2. In germline, CDR1 is SGHAT, CDR2 FQNNGV. Trimming at V came to 5 bases and at J to 4 bases, leaving 10 bases not matched to a gene. This CDR3 has 17 amino acids. CDR3 protein: CASSKGGLAGLTETQYF. The CDR3 coding sequence is TGTGCCAGCAGCAAGGGGGGACTAGCGGGATTAACAGAGACCCAGTACTTC.

The chain employs TRBV10-2 and TRBJ1-1; TRBD1 matches 7 bases. Germline CDR1 reads WSHSY; CDR2 reads SAAADI. The CDR3 sequence is 14 residues long. Unmatched junction bases numbered 6, after V lost 8 bases and J lost 0 bases. CDR3 loop: CASGDSRMNTEAFF. The CDR3 nucleotides are TGCGCCAGCGGGGACAGTAGAATGAACACTGAAGCTTTCTTT.

This chain joins TRBV6-1 and TRBJ2-3, with 10 bases lining up with TRBD2. V lost 11 bases, J lost 2 bases, and 10 bases stayed unmatched. Germline V CDR1 and CDR2: MNHNS, SASEGT. There are 15 residues in the CDR3. The CDR3 DNA follows: TGTGCCGCGAAGAGGACTAGCGGAATCACAGATACGCAGTATTTT. Translated, it gives CAAKRTSGITDTQYF.